The sequence of this T cell receptor beta chain was determined in a study of T-cell memory formation after mild COVID-19. Trimming stripped 5 bases from V and 6 bases from J, with 8 bases between. Germline-derived CDR1 and CDR2 are MDHEN and SYDVKM. The CDR3 totals 11 residues. Only a few counts were recorded for this clonotype. Via MiXCR, TCRdb re-called the 5' RACE reads, giving one row per CDR3 protein. This sample has more than 250,000 distinct CDR3 sequences, with over 15% found just once. The origin of this receptor is a man aged 18 to 35 who had mild COVID-19 (a few samples of this study predate the infection). Cell type and time point are not known. The sequencing sample was made of PBMCs or a T cell subset sorted from them (not recorded which). The V gene is TRBV28, the J gene TRBJ2-7; the D gene is possibly TRBD1 (5 bases). CDR3 amino acids: CASSDSSEQYV. In nucleotides, the CDR3 is TGTGCCAGCAGTGACAGTAGCGAGCAGTACGTC.